This T cell receptor (beta chain) is from a study of blood T cell repertoires in COVID-19. Across the study: Italy, Spain and the United States were the sources of the convalescent and acute COVID-19 samples. In each case, the material was cDNA or gDNA derived from T cells, B-cell-depleted T cells, or PBMCs.

The CDR3 runs 13 residues. In germline, CDR1 is MNHEY, CDR2 SVGEGT. Deletions cut 1 base from V and 5 bases from J, with 8 bases between. As processed by the authors: For nucleated cells, counts were estimated from reference gene primer amplification. The method was immunoSEQ multiplex PCR; TCRdb's version includes in-frame clones alone and lacks a portion of them. Clone size and the V and J calls come from that table; the DNA yielded D and trimming. The table has 86,000 or so clones, more than 75% seen once. The J gene is TRBJ2-5, the V gene TRBV6-2 or TRBV6-3, with unresolved D. The TCR sequence derives from a woman of 80 years or more with acute or convalescent COVID-19. Sequences were obtained from peripheral blood. In nucleotides, the CDR3 is TGTGCCAGCAGTTACTTACCCCGGGAGACCCAGTACTTC. Its translation: CASSYLPRETQYF.